The source of this T cell receptor (beta chain) is a study of a mutant IDH1 vaccine in newly diagnosed glioma. Study context: Eight vaccine injections were given to patients in weeks 1, 3, 5, 7, 11, 15, 19 and 23. Standard pretreatment was either radiotherapy, temozolomide, or, for most, radiochemotherapy with temozolomide.

The time point was: week 23, last vaccination. Each vaccine dose was 300 ug of mutant IDH1 20-mer peptide, with topical imiquimod. Method: immunoSEQ multiplex PCR; TCRdb's copy keeps in-frame clones and lacks some. The sample records tens of thousands of clones, more than 75% being singletons. CDR3 size: 16 residues. The germline V gene has CDR1 LGHNA and CDR2 YNFKEQ. Deletions cut 0 bases from V and 4 bases from J, with 13 bases between. Overall study findings and caveats: Pseudoprogression seemed unrelated to changes in top peripheral T cell clonotypes.

There are a few counts of this clone. The antigen is undetermined. The specimen comprised PBMCs, sampled from a glioma patient whose treatment included an IDH1 peptide vaccine. The V and J genes are TRBV4-2 and TRBJ1-5; D may be TRBD1 (5 bases). This sequence was found in a man younger than 40 with glioma. The CDR3 loop reads CASSQDPLRGNQPQHF. CDR3 DNA: TGTGCCAGCAGCCAAGATCCTTTAAGGGGTAATCAGCCCCAGCATTTT.